Below, one TCR beta chain is given with its context. Its antigen is undetermined. This sample was included in a study of CD8+ T cells in alopecia areata. Isolated RNA was reverse transcribed into cDNA used as the sequencing template. The assay was immunoSEQ multiplex PCR, and TCRdb's table has in-frame clones only and misses some. Of 120,000 or so clones listed, around 60% are singletons. Treatment here: oral pan-JAK inhibitor, 5-10 mg twice daily. Study observations and caveats: Against the mouse data, patients shared TCRs less clearly, possibly for HLA reasons.

This material consisted of CD4+ T cells sorted from blood, taken at week 4, from a patient treated with tofacitinib. This TCR derives from a human donor with alopecia areata.

CDR3 DNA: TGTGCCTGGGGGGACTTTTTGAACTATGGCTACACCTTC. Translation gives CAWGDFLNYGYTF. V usage is TRBV30 and J usage is TRBJ1-2, with D tentatively TRBD1 (5 bases). V was pared by 5 bases and J by 2 bases, with 12 bases between. CDR1 is GTSNPN, CDR2 SVGIG, per germline (reference sequence). The CDR3 loop spans 13 amino acids.